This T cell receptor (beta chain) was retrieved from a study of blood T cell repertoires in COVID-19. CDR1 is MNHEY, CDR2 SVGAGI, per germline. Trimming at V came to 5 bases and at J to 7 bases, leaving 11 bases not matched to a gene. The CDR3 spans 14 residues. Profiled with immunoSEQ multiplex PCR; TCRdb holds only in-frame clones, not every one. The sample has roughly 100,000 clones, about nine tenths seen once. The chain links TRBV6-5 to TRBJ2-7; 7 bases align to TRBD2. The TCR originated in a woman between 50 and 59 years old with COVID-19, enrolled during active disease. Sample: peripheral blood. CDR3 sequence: CASSPQRGLVEQYF. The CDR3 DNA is TGTGCCAGCAGTCCTCAGCGGGGCCTGGTAGAGCAGTACTTC.